These 13 T cell receptor beta chains originate from one sample sequenced in a study of blood T cell repertoires in COVID-19. Using immunoSEQ multiplex PCR, the repertoire was profiled, and TCRdb retains in-frame clones only, with some absent. The table shows fewer than 350,000 clones, with over 75% occurring only once. Sequencing used peripheral blood. The receptors shown here come from a man younger than 30 with active or convalescent COVID-19.

The chain employs TRBV13 and TRBJ1-1; D ambiguous. V lost 4 bases and J 6 bases, leaving 6 bases between the germline ends. Germline CDR1 PRHDT, CDR2 FYEKMQ (reference sequence). This CDR3 has 11 amino acids. The CDR3 DNA is TGTGCCAGCAGCTCCGGTCCTGAAGCTTTCTTT. This codes for CASSSGPEAFF.

This clone was counted between two and nine times. The chain joins TRBV18 to TRBJ1-1; 7 nucleotides line up with TRBD1. Germline CDR1 and CDR2: KGHSH and LQKENI. Trimming cost V 3 bases and J 3 bases; bases outside gene matches: 1. CDR3 length: 13 residues. CDR3 in DNA: TGTGCCAGCTCACCCGACAGGGACACTGAAGCTTTCTTT. This translates into CASSPDRDTEAFF.

The J gene is TRBJ2-3, the V gene TRBV3-1 (or the pseudogene TRBV3-2); TRBD2 matches 7 bases. The germline CDR1 and CDR2 sequences are LGHDT and YNNKEL (reference sequence). This CDR3 spans 19 amino acids. The trim removed 0 bases at V and 0 bases at J, leaving 12 bases unmatched. In DNA, the CDR3 is TGTGCCAGCAGCCAAGAGGCGACGCGGGGGAGTACTAGCACAGATACGCAGTATTTT. Encoded protein: CASSQEATRGSTSTDTQYF.

The genes are TRBV5-4 and TRBJ1-1, with 8 bases that match TRBD1. Germline trimming cut 7 bases from V and 5 bases from J; bases unmatched to any gene: 16. The CDR3 sequence is 16 residues long. Germline loops: CDR1 SGHNT, CDR2 YYREEE (reference sequence). CDR3: CASVGPPGTGGTEAFF. CDR3 DNA sequence: TGTGCCAGCGTTGGGCCCCCCGGGACAGGAGGTACTGAAGCTTTCTTT. Full variable domain (missing parts from reference TRBV5-4 and TRBJ1-1): ETGVTQSPTHLIKTRGQQVTLRCSSQSGHNTVSWYQQALGQGPQFIFQYYREEENGRGNFPPRFSGLQFPNYSSELNVNALELDDSALYLCASVGPPGTGGTEAFFGQGTRLTVV.

This clone has only one observation. The gene calls are TRBV18 and TRBJ1-1; 7 bases are shared with TRBD1. V gave up 3 bases and J gave up 14 bases; unmatched junction bases: 9. The CDR3 runs to 12 residues. Germline V gene data show CDR1 as KGHSH and CDR2 as LQKENI. CDR3 loop: CASSPDSDRAFF. The CDR3 DNA sequence: TGTGCCAGCTCACCGGATTCTGACAGGGCGTTCTTT.

V is TRBV7-3 and J is TRBJ2-3; no firm D call. Germline CDR1 SGHTA, CDR2 FQGTGA. V dropped 2 bases and J dropped 0 bases, with 12 bases sitting between them. CDR3 length: 16 residues. The CDR3 DNA follows: TGTGCCAGCAGCTTATCCGGGTCCGCTAGCACAGATACGCAGTATTTT. This encodes CASSLSGSASTDTQYF. Based on the CDR3 plus reference TRBV7-3 and TRBJ2-3, the full variable domain is GAGVSQTPSNKVTEKGKYVELRCDPISGHTALYWYRQSLGQGPEFLIYFQGTGAADDSGLPNDRFFAVRPEGSVSTLKIQRTERGDSAVYLCASSLSGSASTDTQYFGPGTRLTVL.

The genes are TRBV7-8 and TRBJ2-5, with 10 bases lining up with TRBD2. Germline CDR1 and CDR2: SGHVS and FQNEAQ. Unmatched junction bases numbered 11, after V lost 0 bases and J lost 1 base. CDR3 size: 19 residues. Written as DNA, the CDR3 is TGTGCCAGCAGCTTAGCGTTCGGGGGTAGCGGGGGGACCCAAGAGACCCAGTACTTC. It is translated as CASSLAFGGSGGTQETQYF.

The rearrangement uses TRBV10-3 and TRBJ1-2, with D possibly TRBD1 on 6 matching bases. The CDR3 contains 11 residues. V dropped 10 bases and J dropped 8 bases, with 14 bases sitting between them. Germline assignment: CDR1 ENHRY and CDR2 SYGVKD. The CDR3 spells CATGDIRGYTF. CDR3 DNA: TGTGCCACTGGGGACATCCGGGGCTACACCTTC.

The chain recombines TRBV15 with TRBJ2-5; 11 bases are a match to TRBD2. The V gene end was trimmed by 0 bases and the J gene end by 2 bases; junction bases not matched to a gene: 8. The CDR3 sequence is 18 residues long. From germline, CDR1 is LNHNV and CDR2 YYDKDF (reference sequence). This CDR3 reads CATSREGSSGGPQETQYF. CDR3 coding DNA: TGTGCCACCAGCAGAGAGGGGTCTAGCGGGGGGCCTCAAGAGACCCAGTACTTC.

The chain has TRBV7-9 and TRBJ2-7, with D unresolved. CDR3 length: 14 residues. V was cut by 7 bases and J by 3 bases, with 16 bases left in between. The V gene's germline CDR1 is SEHNR and CDR2 FQNEAQ (reference sequence). The CDR3 here is CASNYAAYLYEQYF. The CDR3 DNA reads as TGTGCCAGCAACTACGCGGCATACCTCTACGAGCAGTACTTC.

This rearrangement joins TRBV6-5 to TRBJ2-7; D is uncertain. V lost 0 bases to trimming and J lost 2 bases, with 11 bases between them. The CDR3 sequence is 15 residues long. The V gene's germline CDR1 is MNHEY and CDR2 SVGAGI. The CDR3 protein is CASSYSTQQAYEQYF. CDR3 DNA: TGTGCCAGCAGTTACTCGACCCAGCAGGCCTACGAGCAGTACTTC.

This rearrangement joins TRBV5-5 to TRBJ1-2, with D unclear. The ends were cut back, 0 bases at V and 4 bases at J, with 7 bases in the middle. Germline V gene sequence: CDR1 SGHKS, CDR2 YYEKEE (reference sequence). CDR3 length: 13 residues. CDR3 in DNA: TGTGCCAGCAGCTTGGCGGAGTTCTATGGCTACACCTTC. Translation gives CASSLAEFYGYTF. The whole variable domain, filled in from reference TRBV5-5 and TRBJ1-2, reads DAGVTQSPTHLIKTRGQQVTLRCSPISGHKSVSWYQQVLGQGPQFIFQYYEKEERGRGNFPDRFSARQFPNYSSELNVNALLLGDSALYLCASSLAEFYGYTFGSGTRLTVV.

J is TRBJ2-1 and V is TRBV9; D is unclear. Germline assignment: CDR1 SGDLS and CDR2 YYNGEE. The CDR3 totals 14 residues. V was cut by 0 bases and J by 3 bases, with 7 bases left in between. The CDR3 region is CASSVDLLYNEQFF. CDR3 DNA: TGTGCCAGCAGCGTAGACTTACTCTACAATGAGCAGTTCTTC. The variable domain in full, completed from reference TRBV9 and TRBJ2-1, reads DSGVTQTPKHLITATGQRVTLRCSPRSGDLSVYWYQQSLDQGLQFLIQYYNGEERAKGNILERFSAQQFPDLHSELNLSSLELGDSALYFCASSVDLLYNEQFFGPGTRLTVL.